This entry is about one T cell receptor beta chain. No antigen is known for it. Per-base quality was not reported, and no clone a single base away is much larger than it. The junction shows trimming of 5 bases on V and 8 bases on J, plus 9 bases between the germline ends. Taken from cysteine to phenylalanine, the CDR3 has 12 residues. Just CDR3 DNA is preserved here, 36 bases in frame from base 1. The germline V gene encodes CDR1 MDHEN and CDR2 SYDVKM. TCRbeta CDR3 regions were amplified from genomic DNA by means of the immunoSEQ Assay, a bias-controlled multiplex PCR. Concerning the study's data processing: Within the assay, amplification of reference gene primers was used to estimate how many nucleated cells each sample contained. To quantify the absolute abundance of each unique TCRbeta CDR3 rearrangement, sequence reads were collapsed and filtered. For each sample, productive Simpson clonality was calculated as the square root of Simpson's diversity index over productive rearrangements. The table comes from immuneACCESS by way of TCRdb, which keeps in-frame sequences with V and J called. Part of the clones is missing from these tables; in studies checked, under half for an unresolved V gene and the rest for unknown reasons. V, J and clone size reflect that table, while D and trimming were determined from the DNA. The sample profile shows more than 150,000 clones; around 79% of them were found once. Of the sample, about 13% is held by the ten largest clones.

This sample is part of a study of blood T cell repertoires in COVID-19 (dated by TCRdb to 2020 to 2021). Concerning the study at large: Samples covering the acute and convalescent phases of COVID-19 were provided by collaborators in the United States, Italy and Spain. The prospective study material was composed of cDNA or gDNA derived from T cells, B-cell-depleted T cells, or PBMCs. Subjects who had been exposed to COVID-19, were actively infected with it, or had recovered from it provided the deeply sampled blood TCRbeta repertoires that made up the dataset. The repertoires were released in a freely available public database intended as a resource for research on the immune response to SARS-CoV-2. The samples were drawn from two sources: the first 160 participants of the ongoing ImmuneRACE study, and 950 to 1,500 subjects contributed by 6 global collaborators. Sample metadata almost always included a de-identified subject ID, COVID-19 status, age in years and sex. Where available, HLA class I and class II types were taken from metadata supplied by the sample provider and were not determined by assay-based typing.

What the study reported, not specific to this receptor: How much clinical and demographic metadata was included differed by source and by participant, and the metadata was provided uncurated.

A second Seattle source provided samples from volunteer blood donors who had recovered from COVID-19. Each collaborating institution followed its own protocols to collect whole blood in K2EDTA tubes. For TCRbeta analysis, collaborators shipped samples in one of three forms: frozen whole blood, isolated PBMCs, or DNA extracted from either of those sample types. The rearranged chain carries TRBV28 and TRBJ1-4; no D segment can be confidently identified. Material: peripheral blood. The TCR originated in a man aged 50 to 60 who had recovered from COVID-19. The CDR3 region reads CASSPRSEKLFF. The DNA sequence is given as TGTGCCAGCAGTCCCCGTTCGGAAAAACTGTTTTTT.